A selection of T cell receptor beta chains follows, all from one sample in a study of OX40 agonist ivuxolimab in advanced cancers. Clones were sequenced by immunoSEQ multiplex PCR, and TCRdb holds only the in-frame ones, with some missing. The profile shows 70,000 or so clones, 84% of them singletons. The material sequenced was CD4+ or CD8+ T cells sorted from blood, taken in a trial of the OX40 agonist ivuxolimab. All receptors derive from an adult with an advanced solid tumor such as melanoma, head and neck, liver or kidney cancer. The CDR3 runs from the conserved cysteine through the conserved F or W. Each record gives: D gene, J gene, clone size, V gene, CDR3 protein, CDR3 DNA. D genes are given only for firm matches. Rows give clone size only sometimes, using once, few, many, or a class for an expanded clone.

d_call: TRBD2; j_call: TRBJ2-3; clone_size: NA; v_call: TRBV28; cdr3_aa: CASSLNSGGGPDTQYF; cdr3_nt: TGTGCCAGCAGTTTAAATAGCGGGGGGGGCCCAGATACGCAGTATTTT
d_call: TRBD2; j_call: TRBJ2-7; clone_size: NA; v_call: TRBV30; cdr3_aa: CAWGRTSGAYEQYF; cdr3_nt: TGTGCCTGGGGGCGGACTAGCGGCGCCTACGAGCAGTACTTC
d_call: NA; j_call: TRBJ1-4; clone_size: NA; v_call: TRBV6-1; cdr3_aa: CASSAQGRTNEKLFF; cdr3_nt: TGTGCCAGCAGTGCTCAAGGGCGGACTAATGAAAAACTGTTTTTT
d_call: NA; j_call: TRBJ2-7; clone_size: NA; v_call: TRBV11-2; cdr3_aa: CASSLFIYEQYF; cdr3_nt: TGTGCCAGCAGCTTATTCATCTACGAGCAGTACTTC
d_call: NA; j_call: TRBJ1-5; clone_size: NA; v_call: TRBV28; cdr3_aa: CASSLLLGTLSEPQHF; cdr3_nt: TGTGCCAGCAGTTTATTACTTGGGACTCTGAGTGAGCCCCAGCATTTT
d_call: NA; j_call: TRBJ1-4; clone_size: NA; v_call: TRBV9; cdr3_aa: CASSEGRVGEKLFF; cdr3_nt: TGTGCCAGCAGCGAGGGGAGGGTAGGCGAAAAACTGTTTTTT
d_call: NA; j_call: TRBJ1-5; clone_size: NA; v_call: TRBV28; cdr3_aa: CASSLWGGGQPQHF; cdr3_nt: TGTGCCAGCAGTTTATGGGGGGGCGGTCAGCCCCAGCATTTT
d_call: NA; j_call: TRBJ2-3; clone_size: NA; v_call: TRBV5-6; cdr3_aa: CASSLGPHTDTQYF; cdr3_nt: TGTGCCAGCAGCTTAGGCCCCCACACAGATACGCAGTATTTT
d_call: NA; j_call: TRBJ1-1; clone_size: NA; v_call: TRBV4-3; cdr3_aa: CASSQHLAGTTNTEAFF; cdr3_nt: TGCGCCAGCAGCCAACACCTGGCCGGGACCACAAACACTGAAGCTTTCTTT
d_call: NA; j_call: TRBJ1-1; clone_size: NA; v_call: TRBV18; cdr3_aa: CASSPPSSGEAFF; cdr3_nt: TGTGCCAGCTCACCCCCATCGTCTGGTGAAGCTTTCTTT
d_call: NA; j_call: TRBJ1-1; clone_size: NA; v_call: TRBV7-8; cdr3_aa: CASSLASGGNTEAFF; cdr3_nt: TGTGCCAGCAGCTTAGCTTCGGGGGGGAACACTGAAGCTTTCTTT
d_call: NA; j_call: TRBJ1-4; clone_size: NA; v_call: TRBV5-5; cdr3_aa: CASSLEGSDQKLFF; cdr3_nt: TGTGCCAGCAGCTTGGAGGGGAGCGACCAAAAACTGTTTTTT
d_call: NA; j_call: TRBJ1-5; clone_size: NA; v_call: TRBV2; cdr3_aa: CASSGRVRQPQHF; cdr3_nt: TGTGCCAGCAGTGGAAGGGTCCGTCAGCCCCAGCATTTT
d_call: NA; j_call: TRBJ1-1; clone_size: NA; v_call: TRBV5-1; cdr3_aa: CASSQDRDTEAFF; cdr3_nt: TGCGCCAGCAGCCAGGACCGAGACACTGAAGCTTTCTTT
d_call: NA; j_call: TRBJ1-1; clone_size: NA; v_call: TRBV5-5; cdr3_aa: CASSSGGAERTEAFF; cdr3_nt: TGTGCCAGCAGCTCGGGAGGGGCCGAAAGGACTGAAGCTTTCTTT
d_call: NA; j_call: TRBJ2-2; clone_size: NA; v_call: TRBV29-1; cdr3_aa: CSVASAGELFF; cdr3_nt: TGCAGCGTCGCGTCGGCCGGGGAGCTGTTTTTT
d_call: NA; j_call: TRBJ2-7; clone_size: few; v_call: TRBV18; cdr3_aa: CASSPTGYSYEQYF; cdr3_nt: TGTGCCAGCTCTCCGACAGGATACTCCTACGAGCAGTACTTC
d_call: NA; j_call: TRBJ1-5; clone_size: once; v_call: TRBV19; cdr3_aa: CASTNTGIGQPQHF; cdr3_nt: TGTGCCAGTACCAATACAGGGATTGGTCAGCCCCAGCATTTT
d_call: NA; j_call: TRBJ2-2; clone_size: NA; v_call: TRBV18; cdr3_aa: CASSPRAASNTGELFF; cdr3_nt: TGTGCCAGCTCACCACGGGCGGCATCGAACACCGGGGAGCTGTTTTTT
d_call: TRBD1; j_call: TRBJ1-4; clone_size: NA; v_call: TRBV23-1; cdr3_aa: CASSQPRTGQLSNEKLFF; cdr3_nt: TGCGCCAGCAGTCAACCCAGGACAGGTCAACTGAGTAATGAAAAACTGTTTTTT
d_call: NA; j_call: TRBJ1-5; clone_size: NA; v_call: TRBV15; cdr3_aa: CATSRGSEWPQHF; cdr3_nt: TGTGCCACCAGCAGGGGTTCAGAGTGGCCCCAGCATTTT
d_call: TRBD1; j_call: TRBJ1-5; clone_size: NA; v_call: TRBV13; cdr3_aa: CASSSRTGGIGQPQHF; cdr3_nt: TGTGCCAGCAGCTCCCGGACAGGGGGCATAGGTCAGCCCCAGCATTTT
d_call: TRBD2; j_call: TRBJ2-2; clone_size: NA; v_call: TRBV7-6; cdr3_aa: CASSALPGRGGTGELFF; cdr3_nt: TGTGCCAGCAGCGCCCTCCCGGGGCGCGGGGGCACCGGGGAGCTGTTTTTT
d_call: NA; j_call: TRBJ2-3; clone_size: NA; v_call: TRBV27; cdr3_aa: CASSLGYGSSTDTQYF; cdr3_nt: TGTGCCAGCAGTTTGGGCTACGGGTCTAGCACAGATACGCAGTATTTT
d_call: TRBD2; j_call: TRBJ2-7; clone_size: NA; v_call: TRBV6-1; cdr3_aa: CASTPVAGAYEQYF; cdr3_nt: TGTGCCAGCACGCCCGTAGCGGGGGCCTACGAGCAGTACTTC
d_call: TRBD1; j_call: TRBJ1-3; clone_size: NA; v_call: TRBV27; cdr3_aa: CASSPWTGGAGNTIYF; cdr3_nt: TGTGCCAGCAGTCCTTGGACAGGGGGAGCTGGAAACACCATATATTTT
d_call: TRBD2; j_call: TRBJ2-3; clone_size: NA; v_call: TRBV5-1; cdr3_aa: CASSLAGGSRTDTQYF; cdr3_nt: TGCGCCAGCAGCTTGGCCGGGGGGTCAAGGACAGATACGCAGTATTTT
d_call: NA; j_call: TRBJ2-2; clone_size: NA; v_call: TRBV6-6; cdr3_aa: CASSQKGSSPGELFF; cdr3_nt: TGTGCCAGCAGCCAAAAGGGGTCTTCCCCCGGGGAGCTGTTTTTT
d_call: NA; j_call: TRBJ2-1; clone_size: NA; v_call: TRBV11-3; cdr3_aa: CASSLVASSNEQFF; cdr3_nt: TGTGCCAGCAGCTTAGTCGCTAGCTCAAATGAGCAGTTCTTC
d_call: NA; j_call: TRBJ2-6; clone_size: NA; v_call: TRBV5-6; cdr3_aa: CASSPRGFSGANVLTF; cdr3_nt: TGTGCCAGCAGCCCCCGGGGCTTCTCTGGGGCCAACGTCCTGACTTTC
d_call: NA; j_call: TRBJ2-5; clone_size: once; v_call: TRBV19; cdr3_aa: CASSLGPTRGETQYF; cdr3_nt: TGTGCCAGTAGTTTAGGACCCACGAGGGGCGAGACCCAGTACTTC
d_call: TRBD2; j_call: TRBJ2-3; clone_size: NA; v_call: TRBV4-3; cdr3_aa: CASSQALAGSSDTQYF; cdr3_nt: TGCGCCAGCAGCCAAGCGCTAGCGGGGTCTTCAGATACGCAGTATTTT
d_call: TRBD2; j_call: TRBJ2-5; clone_size: NA; v_call: TRBV4-3; cdr3_aa: CASSQDPSGGSLFVQYF; cdr3_nt: TGCGCCAGCAGCCAAGATCCCAGCGGGGGGTCGCTTTTTGTCCAGTACTTC
d_call: NA; j_call: TRBJ2-6; clone_size: NA; v_call: TRBV28; cdr3_aa: CASGVPGSGANVLTF; cdr3_nt: TGTGCCTCGGGGGTCCCGGGCTCTGGGGCCAACGTCCTGACTTTC
d_call: NA; j_call: TRBJ1-2; clone_size: NA; v_call: TRBV7-2; cdr3_aa: CASSSSRVNYGYTF; cdr3_nt: TGTGCCAGCAGCTCTTCAAGAGTTAACTATGGCTACACCTTC
d_call: NA; j_call: TRBJ2-1; clone_size: NA; v_call: TRBV2; cdr3_aa: CASSDFRAGEQFF; cdr3_nt: TGTGCCAGCAGTGATTTCAGGGCGGGTGAGCAGTTCTTC